Below, one TCR beta chain is given with its context. What it binds is unknown. This CDR3 spans 17 amino acids. The junction had 14 bases not matched to a gene; V was cut back by 5 bases and J by 3 bases. The germline V gene encodes CDR1 SGHTA and CDR2 FQGNSA. This specimen comes from a study of beta chain features in type 1 diabetes. Sequenced material consisted of expressed TCRB transcripts (all of the isolated RNA was reverse transcribed). The method was immunoSEQ multiplex PCR; TCRdb's version includes in-frame clones alone and lacks a portion of them. The sample has 300,000 to 400,000 clones; 8.5% to 10% are singletons. Study results and caveats: All four CD4+ subsets from Type 1 diabetes patients carried moderately but significantly shorter TCRB CDR3s.

This clonotype was sampled from a man aged 25 to 40 with type 1 diabetes. Sequenced: central memory CD4+ T cells from blood. This sequence joins TRBV7-2 and TRBJ2-7, with TRBD1 identical over 9 bases. The CDR3 region has the DNA TGTGCCAGCAGCCTCAGCCTTGGGACAGGGCGATACTACGAGCAGTACTTC. It is translated as CASSLSLGTGRYYEQYF.